Given below is one T cell receptor (beta chain) in context. This specimen comes from a study of tissue T cells after allogeneic stem cell transplantation. Study information: Four unmodified and three CD34-selected T-cell-depleted grafts went to graft-versus-host disease patients.

The method was immunoSEQ multiplex PCR; TCRdb's version includes in-frame clones alone and lacks a portion of them. The profile shows several hundred clones, about 80% of them singletons. J lost 4 bases, V lost 4 bases, and 4 bases had no gene match. Germline CDR1 is LNHDA and CDR2 is SQIVND (reference sequence). This CDR3 contains 14 residues. The chain combines TRBV19 with TRBJ2-1, with 7 nucleotides matching TRBD2. The input for sequencing was skin, taken at autopsy. The clonotype comes from a female patient between 18 and 55 years old with steroid-refractory graft-versus-host disease after an allogeneic stem cell transplant. These T cells may partly come from the graft donor. CDR3 DNA sequence: TGTGCCAGTAGTACTACTAGCGAGTACAATGAGCAGTTCTTC. It is translated as CASSTTSEYNEQFF.